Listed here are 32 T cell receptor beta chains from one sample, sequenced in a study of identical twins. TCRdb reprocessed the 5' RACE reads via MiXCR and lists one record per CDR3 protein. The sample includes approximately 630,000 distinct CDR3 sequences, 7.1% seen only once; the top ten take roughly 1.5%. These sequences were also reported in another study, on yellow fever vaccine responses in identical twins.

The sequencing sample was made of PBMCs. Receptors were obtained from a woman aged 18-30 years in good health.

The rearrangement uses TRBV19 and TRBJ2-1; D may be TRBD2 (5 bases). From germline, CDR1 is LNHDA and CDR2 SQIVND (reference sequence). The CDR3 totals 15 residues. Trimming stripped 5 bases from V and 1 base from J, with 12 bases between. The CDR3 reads CASSVAGISYNEQFF. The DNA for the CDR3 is TGTGCCAGTAGTGTTGCCGGGATTTCCTACAATGAGCAGTTCTTC.

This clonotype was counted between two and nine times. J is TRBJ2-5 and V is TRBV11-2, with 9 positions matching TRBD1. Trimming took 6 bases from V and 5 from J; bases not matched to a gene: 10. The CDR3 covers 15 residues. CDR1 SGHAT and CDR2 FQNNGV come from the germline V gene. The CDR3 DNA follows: TGTGCCAGCAGTACCCCCGGGACAGGGTGGGAGACCCAGTACTTC. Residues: CASSTPGTGWETQYF.

The DNA for the CDR3 is TGTGCCAGCAGACGATCGAACAGGAACTACCGTCCTTCTGGGGCCAACGTCCTGACTTTC. Residues: CASRRSNRNYRPSGANVLTF. The chain recombines TRBV11-1 with TRBJ2-6; D perhaps matches TRBD1 (5 bases). Germline loops: CDR1 SGHAT, CDR2 FQDESV (reference sequence). The CDR3 is 20 amino acids. V was trimmed by 6 bases and J by 1 base, leaving 25 bases between them.

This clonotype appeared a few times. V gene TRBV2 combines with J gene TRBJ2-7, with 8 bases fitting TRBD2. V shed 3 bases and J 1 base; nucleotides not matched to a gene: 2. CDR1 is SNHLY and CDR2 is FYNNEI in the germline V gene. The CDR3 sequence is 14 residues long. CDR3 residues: CASSDERESYEQYF. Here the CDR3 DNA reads TGTGCCAGCAGTGACGAGCGGGAGTCCTACGAGCAGTACTTC. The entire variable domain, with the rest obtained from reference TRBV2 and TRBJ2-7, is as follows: EPEVTQTPSHQVTQMGQEVILRCVPISNHLYFYWYRQILGQKVEFLVSFYNNEISEKSEIFDDQFSVERPDGSNFTLKIRSTKLEDSAMYFCASSDERESYEQYFGPGTRLTVT.

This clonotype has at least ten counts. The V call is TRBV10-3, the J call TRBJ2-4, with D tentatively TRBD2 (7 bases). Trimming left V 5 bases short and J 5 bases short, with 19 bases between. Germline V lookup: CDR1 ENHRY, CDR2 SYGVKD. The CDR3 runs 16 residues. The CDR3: CAISPYREGAQNIQYF. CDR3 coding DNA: TGTGCCATCAGTCCTTACAGGGAGGGAGCTCAAAACATTCAGTACTTC.

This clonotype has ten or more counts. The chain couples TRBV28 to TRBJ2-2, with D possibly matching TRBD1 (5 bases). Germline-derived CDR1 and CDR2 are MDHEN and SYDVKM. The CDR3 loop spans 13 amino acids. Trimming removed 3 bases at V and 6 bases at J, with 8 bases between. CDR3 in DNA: TGTGCCAGCAGTTTTGTAGGGGCCGGGGAGCTGTTTTTT. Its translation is CASSFVGAGELFF.

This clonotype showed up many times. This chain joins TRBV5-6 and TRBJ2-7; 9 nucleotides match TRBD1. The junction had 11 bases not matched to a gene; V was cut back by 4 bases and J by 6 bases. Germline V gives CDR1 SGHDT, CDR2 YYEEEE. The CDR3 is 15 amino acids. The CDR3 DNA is TGTGCCAGCAGCGGCCGGGACAGGGCTCTTTCCGAGCAGTACTTC. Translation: CASSGRDRALSEQYF.

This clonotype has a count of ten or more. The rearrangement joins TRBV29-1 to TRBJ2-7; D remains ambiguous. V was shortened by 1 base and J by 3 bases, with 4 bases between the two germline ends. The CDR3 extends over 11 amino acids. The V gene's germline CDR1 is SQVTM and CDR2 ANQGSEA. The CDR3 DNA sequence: TGCAGCGTTGAAGTCAACTACGAGCAGTACTTC. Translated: CSVEVNYEQYF.

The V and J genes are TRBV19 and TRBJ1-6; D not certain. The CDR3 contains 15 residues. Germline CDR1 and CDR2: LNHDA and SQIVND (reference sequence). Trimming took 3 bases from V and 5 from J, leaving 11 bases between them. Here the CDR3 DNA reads TGTGCCAGTAGTATCCCGAAGGCAGATAATTCACCCCTCCACTTT. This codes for CASSIPKADNSPLHF.

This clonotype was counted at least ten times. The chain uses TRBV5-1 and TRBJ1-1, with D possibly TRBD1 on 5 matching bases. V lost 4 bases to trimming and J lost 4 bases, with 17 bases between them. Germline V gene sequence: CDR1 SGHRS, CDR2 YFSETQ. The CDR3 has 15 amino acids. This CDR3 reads CASSRTGPNTTEAFF. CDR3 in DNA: TGCGCCAGCAGCCGAACGGGACCTAACACCACTGAAGCTTTCTTT.

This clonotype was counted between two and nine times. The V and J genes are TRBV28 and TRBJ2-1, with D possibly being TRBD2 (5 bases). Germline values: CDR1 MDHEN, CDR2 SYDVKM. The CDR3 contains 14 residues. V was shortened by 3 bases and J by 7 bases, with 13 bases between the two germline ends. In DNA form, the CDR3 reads TGTGCCAGCAGTTTGGGCCGGGGTCAGAATGAGCAGTTCTTC. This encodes CASSLGRGQNEQFF.

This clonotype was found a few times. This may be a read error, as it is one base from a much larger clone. CDR3 protein: CASSSRENTEAFF. The CDR3 DNA reads as TGTGCCAGCAGTTCCAGGGAGAACACTGAAGCTTTCTTT. This chain links TRBV12-3 or TRBV12-4 with TRBJ1-1; perhaps TRBD1 as D (5 bases). There are 13 residues in the CDR3. Trimming took off 4 bases at V and 1 base at J, with 7 bases between the two ends.

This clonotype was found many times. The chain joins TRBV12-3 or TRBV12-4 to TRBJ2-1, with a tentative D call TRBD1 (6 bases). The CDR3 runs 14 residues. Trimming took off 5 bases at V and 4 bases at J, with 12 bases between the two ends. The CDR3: CASSTGTNYNEQFF. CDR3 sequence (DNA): TGTGCCAGCAGTACCGGGACAAATTACAATGAGCAGTTCTTC.

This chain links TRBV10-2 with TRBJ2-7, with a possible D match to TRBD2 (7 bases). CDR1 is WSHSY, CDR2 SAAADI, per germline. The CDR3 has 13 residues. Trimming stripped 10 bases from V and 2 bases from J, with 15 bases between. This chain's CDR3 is CATGAGETYEQYF. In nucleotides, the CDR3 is TGCGCCACGGGGGCGGGAGAAACCTACGAGCAGTACTTC.

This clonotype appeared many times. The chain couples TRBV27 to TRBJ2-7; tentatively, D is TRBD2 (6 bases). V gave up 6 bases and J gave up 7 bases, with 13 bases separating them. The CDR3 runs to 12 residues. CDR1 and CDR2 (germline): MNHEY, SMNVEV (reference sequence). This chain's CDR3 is CASRHGGGEQYV. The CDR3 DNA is TGTGCCAGCAGACACGGGGGAGGAGAGCAGTACGTC.

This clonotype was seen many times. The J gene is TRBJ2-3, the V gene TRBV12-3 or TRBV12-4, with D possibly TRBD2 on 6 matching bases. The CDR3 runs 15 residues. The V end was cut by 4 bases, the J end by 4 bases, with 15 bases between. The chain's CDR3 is CASSSVREKSDTQYF. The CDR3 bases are TGTGCCAGCAGTTCGGTCCGGGAGAAATCAGATACGCAGTATTTT.

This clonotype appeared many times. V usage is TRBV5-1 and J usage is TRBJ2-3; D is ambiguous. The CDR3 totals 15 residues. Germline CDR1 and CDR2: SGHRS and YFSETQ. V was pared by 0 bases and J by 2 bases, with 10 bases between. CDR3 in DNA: TGCGCCAGCAGCTTGGTGGGCGGCTACACAGATACGCAGTATTTT. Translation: CASSLVGGYTDTQYF.

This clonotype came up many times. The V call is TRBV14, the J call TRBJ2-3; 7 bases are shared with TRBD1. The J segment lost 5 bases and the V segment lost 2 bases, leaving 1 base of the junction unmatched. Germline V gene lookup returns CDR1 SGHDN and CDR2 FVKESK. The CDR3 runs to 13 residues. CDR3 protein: CASSQNRGDTQYF. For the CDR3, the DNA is TGTGCCAGCAGCCAAAACAGGGGAGATACGCAGTATTTT.

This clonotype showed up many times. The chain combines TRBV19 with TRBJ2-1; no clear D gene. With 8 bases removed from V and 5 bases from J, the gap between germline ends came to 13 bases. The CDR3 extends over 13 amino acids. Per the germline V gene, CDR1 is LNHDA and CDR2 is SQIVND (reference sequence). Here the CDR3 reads CASETSPNNEQFF. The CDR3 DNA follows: TGTGCCAGTGAGACATCACCTAACAATGAGCAGTTCTTC.

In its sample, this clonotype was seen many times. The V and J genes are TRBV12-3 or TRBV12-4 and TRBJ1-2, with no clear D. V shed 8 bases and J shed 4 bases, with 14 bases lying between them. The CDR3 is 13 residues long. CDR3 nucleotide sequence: TGTGCCAGCTCCGAGCAGGATTTCTATGGCTACACCTTC. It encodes CASSEQDFYGYTF.

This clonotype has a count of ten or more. The CDR3, as DNA: TGTGCCAGCAGCCCCGGGGGGGCGGGCGGTGATGAGCAGTTCTTC. Translating gives CASSPGGAGGDEQFF. The rearrangement links TRBV12-3 or TRBV12-4 to TRBJ2-1; 8 nucleotides agree with TRBD2. Trimming cost V 6 bases and J 8 bases; bases outside gene matches: 12. This CDR3 spans 15 amino acids.

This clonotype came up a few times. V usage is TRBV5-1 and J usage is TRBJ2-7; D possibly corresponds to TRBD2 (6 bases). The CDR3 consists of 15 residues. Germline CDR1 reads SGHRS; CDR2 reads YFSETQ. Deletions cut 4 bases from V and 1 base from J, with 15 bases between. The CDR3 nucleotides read TGCGCCAGCAGCGGGGACGGGGGTGGGTCCTACGAGCAGTACTTC. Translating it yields CASSGDGGGSYEQYF. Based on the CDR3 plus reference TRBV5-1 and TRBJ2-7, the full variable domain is KAGVTQTPRYLIKTRGQQVTLSCSPISGHRSVSWYQQTPGQGLQFLFEYFSETQRNKGNFPGRFSGRQFSNSRSEMNVSTLELGDSALYLCASSGDGGGSYEQYFGPGTRLTVT.

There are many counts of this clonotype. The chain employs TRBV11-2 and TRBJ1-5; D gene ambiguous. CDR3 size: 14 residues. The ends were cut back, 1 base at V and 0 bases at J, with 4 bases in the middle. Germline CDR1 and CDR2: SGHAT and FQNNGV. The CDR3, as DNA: TGTGCCAGCAGCTTAGTAGATAGCAATCAGCCCCAGCATTTT. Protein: CASSLVDSNQPQHF. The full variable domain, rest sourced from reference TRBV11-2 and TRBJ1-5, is EAGVAQSPRYKIIEKRQSVAFWCNPISGHATLYWYQQILGQGPKLLIQFQNNGVVDDSQLPKDRFSAERLKGVDSTLKIQPAKLEDSAVYLCASSLVDSNQPQHFGDGTRLSIL.

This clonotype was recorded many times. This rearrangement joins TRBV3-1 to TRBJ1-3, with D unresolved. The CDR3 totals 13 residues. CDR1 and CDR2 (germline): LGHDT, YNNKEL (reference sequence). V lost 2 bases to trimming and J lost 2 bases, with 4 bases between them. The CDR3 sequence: CASSQTAGNTIYF. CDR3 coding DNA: TGTGCCAGCAGCCAAACCGCTGGAAACACCATATATTTT.

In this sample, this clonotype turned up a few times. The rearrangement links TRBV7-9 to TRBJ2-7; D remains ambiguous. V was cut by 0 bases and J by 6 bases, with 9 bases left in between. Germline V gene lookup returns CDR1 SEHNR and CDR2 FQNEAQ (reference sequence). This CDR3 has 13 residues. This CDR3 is CASSLAENPEQYF. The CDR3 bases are TGTGCCAGCAGCTTAGCGGAGAATCCCGAGCAGTACTTC.

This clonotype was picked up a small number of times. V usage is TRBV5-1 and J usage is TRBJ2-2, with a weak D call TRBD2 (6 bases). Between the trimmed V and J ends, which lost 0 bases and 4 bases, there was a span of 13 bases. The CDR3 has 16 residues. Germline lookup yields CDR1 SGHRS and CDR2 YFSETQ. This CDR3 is CASSLEAGSGTGELFF. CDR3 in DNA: TGCGCCAGCAGCTTGGAGGCGGGATCAGGCACCGGGGAGCTGTTTTTT. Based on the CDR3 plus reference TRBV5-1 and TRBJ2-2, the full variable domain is KAGVTQTPRYLIKTRGQQVTLSCSPISGHRSVSWYQQTPGQGLQFLFEYFSETQRNKGNFPGRFSGRQFSNSRSEMNVSTLELGDSALYLCASSLEAGSGTGELFFGEGSRLTVL.

The CDR3 sequence is CASSFGVVDYGYTF. For the CDR3, the DNA is TGTGCCAGCAGTTTCGGGGTTGTGGACTATGGCTACACCTTC. The chain is built from TRBV28 and TRBJ1-2; D gene unclear. The CDR3 sequence is 14 residues long. Trimming took off 3 bases at V and 3 bases at J, with 11 bases between the two ends. Germline loops: CDR1 MDHEN, CDR2 SYDVKM.

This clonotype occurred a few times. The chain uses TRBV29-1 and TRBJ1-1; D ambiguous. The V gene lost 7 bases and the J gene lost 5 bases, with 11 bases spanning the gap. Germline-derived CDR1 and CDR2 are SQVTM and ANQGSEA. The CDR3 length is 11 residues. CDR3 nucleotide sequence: TGCAGCGAGGTGGAGGGAACTGAAGCTTTCTTT. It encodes CSEVEGTEAFF.

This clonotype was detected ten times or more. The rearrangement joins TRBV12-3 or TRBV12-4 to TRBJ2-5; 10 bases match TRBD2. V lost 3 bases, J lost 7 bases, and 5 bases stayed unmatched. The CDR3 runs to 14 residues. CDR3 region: CASSLGTSEGTQYF. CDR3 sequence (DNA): TGTGCCAGCAGTTTGGGGACTAGCGAGGGGACCCAGTACTTC.

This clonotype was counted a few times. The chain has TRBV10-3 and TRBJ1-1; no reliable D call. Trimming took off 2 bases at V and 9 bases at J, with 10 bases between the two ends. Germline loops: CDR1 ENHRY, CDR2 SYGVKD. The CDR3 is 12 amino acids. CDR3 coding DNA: TGTGCCATCAGTGAGGTTGCGGAACAAGCTTTCTTT. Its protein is CAISEVAEQAFF.

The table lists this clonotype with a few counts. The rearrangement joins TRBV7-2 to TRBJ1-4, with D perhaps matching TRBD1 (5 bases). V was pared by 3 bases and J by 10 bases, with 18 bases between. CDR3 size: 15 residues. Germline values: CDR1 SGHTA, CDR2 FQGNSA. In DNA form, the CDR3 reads TGTGCCAGCAGCTTTGACTCTGCAGGGATCCGAAAACTGTTTTTT. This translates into CASSFDSAGIRKLFF.

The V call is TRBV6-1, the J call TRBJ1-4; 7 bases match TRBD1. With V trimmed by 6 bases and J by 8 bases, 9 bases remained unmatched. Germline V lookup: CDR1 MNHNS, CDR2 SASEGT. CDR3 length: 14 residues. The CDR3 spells CASRGDRVLEKLFF. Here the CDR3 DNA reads TGTGCCAGCAGGGGCGACAGGGTTTTGGAAAAACTGTTTTTT.